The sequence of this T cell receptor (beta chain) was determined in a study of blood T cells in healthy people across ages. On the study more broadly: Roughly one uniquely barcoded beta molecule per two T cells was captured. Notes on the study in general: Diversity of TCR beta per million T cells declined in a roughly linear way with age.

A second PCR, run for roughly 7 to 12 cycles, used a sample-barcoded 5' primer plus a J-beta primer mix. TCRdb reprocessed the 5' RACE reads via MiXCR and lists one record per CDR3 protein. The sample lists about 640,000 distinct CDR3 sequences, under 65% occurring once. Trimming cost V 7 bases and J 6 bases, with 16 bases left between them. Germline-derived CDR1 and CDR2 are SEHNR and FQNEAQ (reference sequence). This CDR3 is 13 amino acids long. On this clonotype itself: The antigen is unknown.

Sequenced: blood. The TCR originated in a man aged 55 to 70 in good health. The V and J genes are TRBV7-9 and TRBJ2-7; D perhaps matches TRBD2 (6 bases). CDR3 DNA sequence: TGTGCCAGCAACCCGCTGGGAGGCTCCGAGCAGTACTTC. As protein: CASNPLGGSEQYF.